This is a list of T cell receptor beta chains from one sample in a study of cytomegalovirus exposure and HLA in healthy donors. Profiling relied on immunoSEQ multiplex PCR, and the TCRdb table lists in-frame clones only, not all of them. The sample has 75,000 to 90,000 clones, 72% seen once. Sample: PBMCs. These receptors were obtained from a woman aged 40 to 49 in good health and CMV-seropositive. CDR3s include the opening cysteine and the closing phenylalanine or tryptophan. The D gene is left open where the match is weak. Size tells how often a clone was seen (once, few, many) or the class of an expanded clone, and some rows leave it out.

j_gene | v_gene | abundance | d_gene | CDR3aa | CDR3nt
TRBJ1-2 | TRBV7-6 | - | - | CASSSPRTAGGYTF | TGTGCCAGCAGCTCCCCTAGGACAGCCGGTGGCTACACCTTC
TRBJ1-5 | TRBV6-1 | few | TRBD1 | CASSEYWQGVGQPQHF | TGTGCCAGCAGTGAATATTGGCAGGGGGTGGGTCAGCCCCAGCATTTT
TRBJ1-3 | TRBV18 | - | - | CASSPRDLGSSGNTIYF | TGTGCCAGCTCACCACGGGATTTAGGGAGCTCTGGAAACACCATATATTTT
TRBJ2-3 | TRBV29-1 | once | - | CSVEAQFTDTQYF | TGCAGCGTTGAAGCCCAGTTCACAGATACGCAGTATTTT
TRBJ1-4 | TRBV4-1 | - | TRBD1 | CASSPMTGGGEKLFF | TGCGCCAGCAGCCCCATGACAGGGGGGGGAGAAAAACTGTTTTTT
TRBJ1-5 | TRBV19 | - | TRBD1 | CASRQGDQPQHF | TGTGCCAGTCGACAGGGGGACCAGCCCCAGCATTTT
TRBJ1-5 | TRBV6-1 | - | TRBD1 | CASSAGQGGQPQHF | TGTGCCAGCAGTGCGGGACAGGGCGGTCAGCCCCAGCATTTT
TRBJ2-3 | TRBV5-1 | few | - | CASSAGTLITDTQYF | TGCGCCAGCAGCGCAGGGACACTTATCACAGATACGCAGTATTTT
TRBJ2-1 | TRBV14 | few | - | CASSQELRGEQFF | TGTGCCAGCAGCCAAGAGTTGAGAGGTGAGCAGTTCTTC
TRBJ2-7 | TRBV6-1 | - | - | CASSPRTANYEQYF | TGTGCCAGCAGTCCCCGGACAGCAAACTACGAGCAGTACTTC
TRBJ2-2 | TRBV30 | - | - | CAWGEQGAGELFF | TGTGCCTGGGGTGAACAAGGGGCCGGGGAGCTGTTTTTT
TRBJ1-5 | TRBV27 | - | - | CASSLYVRQPQHF | TGTGCCAGCAGTTTATATGTGAGGCAGCCCCAGCATTTT
TRBJ2-5 | TRBV5-1 | - | TRBD1 | CASSAGTGEQETQYF | TGCGCCAGCAGTGCGGGGACAGGGGAGCAAGAGACCCAGTACTTC
TRBJ1-6 | TRBV5-5 | - | - | CASSLDGRVNSPLHF | TGTGCCAGCAGCTTGGATGGCAGGGTCAATTCACCCCTCCACTTT
TRBJ2-1 | TRBV7-2 | - | - | CASSWGQSSYNEQFF | TGTGCCAGCAGCTGGGGGCAGAGCTCCTACAATGAGCAGTTCTTC
TRBJ1-4 | TRBV6-1 | - | TRBD1 | CASSKPGQGREKLFF | TGTGCCAGCAGTAAACCGGGACAGGGGCGTGAAAAACTGTTTTTT
TRBJ1-2 | TRBV29-1 | - | - | CSVRLEGNYGYTF | TGCAGCGTTCGTCTAGAGGGAAACTATGGCTACACCTTC
TRBJ2-1 | TRBV6-5 | - | TRBD1 | CASSDGQEYNEQFF | TGTGCCAGCAGTGACGGACAGGAGTACAATGAGCAGTTCTTC
TRBJ2-2 | TRBV7-6 | - | - | CASSESEGVPPSTGELFF | TGTGCCAGCAGCGAATCGGAGGGAGTCCCTCCAAGCACCGGGGAGCTGTTTTTT
TRBJ2-1 | TRBV6-5 | - | - | CASRLNRNEQFF | TGTGCCAGCAGACTGAACAGAAATGAGCAGTTCTTC
TRBJ2-7 | TRBV5-4 | once | - | CASSPGGNWYEQYF | TGTGCCAGCAGCCCCGGAGGGAATTGGTACGAGCAGTACTTC
TRBJ1-5 | TRBV6-6 | few | TRBD1 | CASKAGTGGNQPQHF | TGTGCCAGCAAGGCGGGGACAGGGGGCAATCAGCCCCAGCATTTT
TRBJ2-2 | TRBV5-5 | - | TRBD2 | CASSLWSGSNTGELFF | TGTGCCAGCAGCTTATGGAGCGGGAGCAACACCGGGGAGCTGTTTTTT
TRBJ2-5 | TRBV6-1 | - | - | CASSERGGQETQYF | TGTGCCAGCAGTGAAAGGGGGGGACAAGAGACCCAGTACTTC
TRBJ1-1 | TRBV7-8 | - | - | CASRGGSAWGIGEAFF | TGTGCCAGCAGGGGGGGGAGTGCATGGGGAATAGGTGAAGCTTTCTTT
TRBJ2-7 | TRBV18 | once | - | CASSPPSLGLEGEQYF | TGTGCCAGCTCACCACCTTCCTTGGGACTCGAGGGCGAGCAGTACTTC
TRBJ2-2 | TRBV19 | - | - | CASSIDRQGPNTGELFF | TGTGCCAGTAGTATAGATCGGCAGGGCCCGAACACCGGGGAGCTGTTTTTT
TRBJ2-1 | TRBV6-5 | - | TRBD2 | CASSYGTSGFNEQFF | TGTGCCAGCAGTTACGGGACTAGCGGTTTCAATGAGCAGTTCTTC
TRBJ1-4 | TRBV6-1 | - | - | CASAVWTYEKLFF | TGTGCCAGCGCCGTTTGGACTTATGAAAAACTGTTTTTT
TRBJ2-5 | TRBV7-2 | - | TRBD2 | CASSLRTSGFAQETQYF | TGTGCCAGCAGCTTAAGGACTAGCGGTTTTGCCCAAGAGACCCAGTACTTC
TRBJ1-1 | TRBV19 | - | - | CASSIRGSNTEAFF | TGTGCCAGTAGTATCCGGGGATCGAACACTGAAGCTTTCTTT
TRBJ2-7 | TRBV30 | - | - | CAWSRGLYSSYEQYF | TGTGCCTGGAGTCGAGGACTGTATAGCTCCTACGAGCAGTACTTC
TRBJ1-3 | TRBV4-2 | few | - | CASSQDRGGGELSGNTIYF | TGTGCCAGCAGCCAAGATAGGGGAGGCGGGGAACTCTCTGGAAACACCATATATTTT
TRBJ1-2 | TRBV29-1 | - | - | CSVESDSHGYTF | TGCAGCGTTGAAAGTGACAGCCATGGCTACACCTTC
TRBJ2-7 | TRBV30 | - | - | CAWSVQGPPNF | TGTGCCTGGAGTGTACAGGGACCCCCGAACTTC
TRBJ2-3 | TRBV27 | - | TRBD1 | CASSPVPPGGIDTQYF | TGTGCCAGCAGCCCGGTTCCCCCAGGGGGCATAGATACGCAGTATTTT
TRBJ1-2 | TRBV29-1 | once | - | CSTREGYTF | TGCAGCACCAGGGAAGGCTACACCTTC
TRBJ1-1 | TRBV18 | - | - | CASSDGQNTEAFF | TGTGCCAGCTCGGACGGACAGAACACTGAAGCTTTCTTT
TRBJ2-7 | TRBV7-2 | - | TRBD1 | CASSEGAGGTYEQYF | TGTGCCAGCAGCGAAGGGGCAGGGGGCACTTACGAGCAGTACTTC
TRBJ2-1 | TRBV30 | - | TRBD1 | CAWSVRDRYNEQFF | TGTGCCTGGAGTGTACGGGACAGATACAATGAGCAGTTCTTC
TRBJ2-1 | TRBV4-2 | - | - | CASSQGTSNEQFF | TGTGCCAGCAGCCAAGGGACTTCCAATGAGCAGTTCTTC
TRBJ1-1 | TRBV28 | medium-sized | - | CASSQNPEVSEAFF | TGTGCCAGCAGTCAAAACCCCGAGGTGTCTGAAGCTTTCTTT
TRBJ2-7 | TRBV6-5 | - | TRBD1 | CASSYTGTGTSYEQYF | TGTGCCAGCAGTTACACCGGGACAGGGACCTCCTACGAGCAGTACTTC